This T cell receptor (beta chain) stems from a study of cytomegalovirus exposure and HLA in healthy donors. Study outcomes and limitations: The TCR clusters that emerged in the first cohort tended, a later analysis found, to co-occur in the 120 validation repertoires. The study flagged about 150 TCR beta chains as cytomegalovirus-associated.

Libraries were prepared by immunoSEQ multiplex PCR; TCRdb keeps only in-frame clonotypes and omits some of them. Altogether 70,000 or so clones are present, around 95% being singletons, with the ten largest covering under 2%. From germline, CDR1 is GTSNPN and CDR2 SVGIG (reference sequence). The V gene lost 0 bases and the J gene lost 4 bases, with 9 bases spanning the gap. The CDR3 has 13 amino acids. Note on this clone: The antigen is unknown.

Specimen: PBMCs. The chain links TRBV30 to TRBJ1-2, with D possibly matching TRBD1 (5 bases). The sequence was obtained from a woman aged 18-29 years in good health and CMV-seropositive. The CDR3 loop reads CAWSVGALYGYTF. As DNA, the CDR3 is TGTGCCTGGAGTGTAGGGGCACTCTATGGCTACACCTTC. Together with reference TRBV30 and TRBJ1-2, the CDR3 gives the full variable domain: SQTIHQWPATLVQPVGSPLSLECTVEGTSNPNLYWYRQAAGRGLQLLFYSVGIGQISSEVPQNLSASRPQDRQFILSSKKLLLSDSGFYLCAWSVGALYGYTFGSGTRLTVV.